This TCR beta chain was documented in a study of shared clonotypes between healthy human individuals. General study results and limits: Among donors, sharing of clonotypes was expected to be affected by sequencing depth. Naive subsets, compared against memory subsets, generally had larger estimated richness values.

Cells designated naive CD8 were CD45RO-negative and were positively selected for CCR7, with terminally differentiated effector memory CD45RA+ cells excluded. On this clone itself: Its target is unknown.

Assay used: immunoSEQ multiplex PCR; TCRdb lists only in-frame clones, some missing. Of about 680,000 clones listed, around 90% are singletons. The CDR3 runs to 16 residues. Deletions cut 4 bases from V and 7 bases from J, with 20 bases between. Germline CDR1 is LNHNV and CDR2 is YYDKDF (reference sequence). This TCR was sampled from a man aged 25-45 years in good health. The source material was naive CD8+ T cells sorted from blood. This chain uses TRBV15 with TRBJ2-1; D gene ambiguous. This chain's CDR3 is CATSTLSGPAANEQFF. In nucleotides, the CDR3 is TGTGCCACCAGCACCCTCTCAGGACCGGCGGCTAATGAGCAGTTCTTC.